The following is a TCR beta chain sequence with its context. The target of this receptor is not known. No base-level quality is on record; no much larger clone is a single base apart. The data originate from a study of blood T cell repertoires in COVID-19 (dated by TCRdb to 2020 to 2022). A note on the overall study: Collaborator samples came from the United States, Italy and Spain and covered acute and convalescent phases of COVID-19. The dataset comprised deeply sampled blood TCRbeta repertoires from subjects exposed to, actively infected with, or recovered from COVID-19. A de-identified subject ID, COVID-19 status, age in years and sex were almost always included in the sample metadata. The samples were drawn from the first 160 participants of the ongoing ImmuneRACE study and from 1,200 or so subjects provided by 6 global collaborators. The repertoires were made available in a free public database intended to serve as a resource for research on the immune response to SARS-CoV-2. The material from the prospective study consisted of cDNA or gDNA derived from T cells, B-cell-depleted T cells, or PBMCs. HLA class I and class II types, where available, came from metadata supplied by the sample provider rather than from assay-based typing.

The V and J ends are trimmed by 10 bases and 1 base, leaving 24 bases between them. The CDR3 covers 17 residues, taking in both the cysteine and the phenylalanine. Only the CDR3 DNA stays, 51 bases, in frame from base 1. TCRbeta CDR3 regions were amplified from genomic DNA using the immunoSEQ Assay, a bias-controlled multiplex PCR. As for how the authors treated the data: Nucleated cell counts per sample were estimated from amplification of reference gene primers within the assay. Sequence reads were collapsed and filtered to measure the absolute abundance of every unique TCRbeta CDR3 rearrangement. For each sample, productive Simpson clonality was calculated as the square root of Simpson's diversity index over productive rearrangements. The clones in this table, taken by TCRdb from immuneACCESS, are in-frame only. Not every clone is retained; where verified, under half of the shortfall comes from an unresolved V gene, and the cause of the rest is unknown. Clone size and the V and J calls come from that table; the DNA yielded D and trimming. The table for this sample lists some 78,000 clones; approximately 91% of them were counted only once. The top ten clonotypes cover approximately 12% of the sample.

Each collaborating institution followed its own protocols to collect whole blood in K2EDTA tubes. For TCRbeta analysis, collaborator samples were shipped as frozen whole blood, as isolated PBMCs, or as DNA extracted from either sample type. Beyond this particular receptor, the publication reports: The quantity of clinical and demographic metadata differed by source and by participant and was supplied without curation.

The chain was built from TRBV5-3 and TRBJ1-5, with the D gene too uncertain to name. TRBV5-3 is marked as an open reading frame, function uncertain. The origin of this receptor is a man between 70 and 80 years old with active or convalescent COVID-19. Sequenced sample: peripheral blood. The DNA sequence is TGTGCCCTCTGTGACCCGGTGGAGACTAGGAGCAATCAGCCCCAGCATTTT. It encodes CALCDPVETRSNQPQHF.